A single sample gave rise to the 4 T cell receptor beta chains below, sequenced in a study of blood T cells in healthy people across ages. Through a sample-barcoded 5' primer and a J-beta primer mix, a second PCR was run for roughly 6 to 11 cycles. TCRdb reprocessed the 5' RACE reads via MiXCR and lists one record per CDR3 protein. The sample has 790,000 or so distinct CDR3 sequences; roughly 56% are singletons. Sequences were obtained from blood. The source is a man aged 35 to 55 in good health.

This clonotype was seen many times. The chain carries TRBV10-3 and TRBJ2-1, with D maybe TRBD1 (6 bases). V gave up 2 bases and J gave up 0 bases, with 14 bases separating them. From germline, CDR1 is ENHRY and CDR2 SYGVKD. This CDR3 has 17 residues. CDR3 coding DNA: TGTGCCATCAGTGAGCCCCTAACAGGGAGCTCCTACAATGAGCAGTTCTTC. Protein: CAISEPLTGSSYNEQFF.

This clonotype has only one observation. The rearrangement links TRBV11-2 to TRBJ1-2; possible D gene TRBD1, 6 bases. V dropped 0 bases and J dropped 4 bases, with 15 bases sitting between them. The germline V gene encodes CDR1 SGHAT and CDR2 FQNNGV. CDR3 length: 16 amino acids. Written as DNA, the CDR3 is TGTGCCAGCAGCTTAGATTTGGGGGGCGCCGGCTATGGCTACACCTTC. The encoded protein is CASSLDLGGAGYGYTF. Full variable domain (missing parts from reference TRBV11-2 and TRBJ1-2): EAGVAQSPRYKIIEKRQSVAFWCNPISGHATLYWYQQILGQGPKLLIQFQNNGVVDDSQLPKDRFSAERLKGVDSTLKIQPAKLEDSAVYLCASSLDLGGAGYGYTFGSGTRLTVV.

The chain employs TRBV6-4 and TRBJ2-1; TRBD2 aligns across 7 bases. This CDR3 contains 16 residues. From germline, CDR1 is MRHNA and CDR2 SNTAGT. The V gene end was trimmed by 0 bases and the J gene end by 7 bases; junction bases not matched to a gene: 9. The CDR3 here is CASSDSVASGRNEQFF. Written as DNA, the CDR3 is TGTGCCAGCAGTGACTCTGTGGCTAGCGGACGAAATGAGCAGTTCTTC.

This clonotype was seen a few times. This rearrangement joins TRBV12-5 to TRBJ2-5, with TRBD2 identical over 11 bases. Germline V gene sequence: CDR1 LGHNT, CDR2 FRNRAP. The CDR3 runs to 18 residues. J gave up 1 base and V 4 bases, and 11 bases lay outside the gene matches. The CDR3: CASGSIPLAGGPQETQYF. CDR3 DNA: TGTGCTAGTGGTTCCATCCCCCTAGCGGGAGGCCCCCAAGAGACCCAGTACTTC.